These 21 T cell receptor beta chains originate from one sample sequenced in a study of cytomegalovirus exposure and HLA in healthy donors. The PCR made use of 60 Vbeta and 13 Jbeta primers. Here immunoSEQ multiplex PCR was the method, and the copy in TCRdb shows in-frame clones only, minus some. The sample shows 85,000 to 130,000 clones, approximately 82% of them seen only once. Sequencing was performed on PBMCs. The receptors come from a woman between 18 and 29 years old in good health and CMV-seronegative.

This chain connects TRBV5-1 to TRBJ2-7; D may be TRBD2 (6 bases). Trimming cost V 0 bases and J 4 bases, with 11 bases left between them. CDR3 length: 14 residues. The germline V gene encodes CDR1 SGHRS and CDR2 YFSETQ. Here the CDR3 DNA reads TGCGCCAGCAGCTTGGGACGGGAGAGATACGAGCAGTACTTC. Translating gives CASSLGRERYEQYF.

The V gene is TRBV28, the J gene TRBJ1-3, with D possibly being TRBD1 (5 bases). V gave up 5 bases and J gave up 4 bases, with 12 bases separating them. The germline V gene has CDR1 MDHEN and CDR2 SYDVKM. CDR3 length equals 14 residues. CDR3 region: CASSGALGGNTIYF. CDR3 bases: TGTGCCAGCAGTGGGGCCCTGGGGGGAAACACCATATATTTT.

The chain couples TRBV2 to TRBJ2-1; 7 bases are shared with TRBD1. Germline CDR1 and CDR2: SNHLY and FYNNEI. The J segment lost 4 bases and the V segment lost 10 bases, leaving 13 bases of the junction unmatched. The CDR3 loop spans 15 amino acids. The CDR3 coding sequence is TGTGCCACCAACAGGGGCAGTCTCAGTTACAATGAGCAGTTCTTC. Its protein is CATNRGSLSYNEQFF. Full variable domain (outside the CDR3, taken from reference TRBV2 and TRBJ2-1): EPEVTQTPSHQVTQMGQEVILRCVPISNHLYFYWYRQILGQKVEFLVSFYNNEISEKSEIFDDQFSVERPDGSNFTLKIRSTKLEDSAMYFCATNRGSLSYNEQFFGPGTRLTVL.

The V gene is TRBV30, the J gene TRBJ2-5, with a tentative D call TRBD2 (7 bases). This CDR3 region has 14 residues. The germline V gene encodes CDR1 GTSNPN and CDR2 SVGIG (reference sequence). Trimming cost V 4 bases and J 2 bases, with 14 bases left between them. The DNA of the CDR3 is TGTGCCTGGACCAAAAGGGGGGGTCAAGAGACCCAGTACTTC. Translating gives CAWTKRGGQETQYF.

In nucleotides, the CDR3 is TGTGCCAGCAGCTCCGACATACCCAGACAGGGGGAAGGCTACAATGAGCAGTTCTTC. Its protein product is CASSSDIPRQGEGYNEQFF. The V call is TRBV7-9, the J call TRBJ2-1; 9 bases line up with TRBD1. The CDR3 spans 19 residues. CDR1 SEHNR and CDR2 FQNEAQ come from the germline V gene (reference sequence). V shed 4 bases, J shed 3 bases, and the junction held 16 bases outside the gene matches.

CDR3 residues: CASSQGFGGADTQYF. CDR3 sequence (DNA): TGCGCCAGCAGCCAAGGTTTCGGGGGGGCAGATACGCAGTATTTT. The gene calls are TRBV4-3 and TRBJ2-3; the match to TRBD2 covers 8 bases. V lost 1 base to trimming and J lost 4 bases; unmatched junction nucleotides: 4. Looked up from germline, CDR1 is LGHNA and CDR2 is YSLEER. The CDR3 runs 15 residues.

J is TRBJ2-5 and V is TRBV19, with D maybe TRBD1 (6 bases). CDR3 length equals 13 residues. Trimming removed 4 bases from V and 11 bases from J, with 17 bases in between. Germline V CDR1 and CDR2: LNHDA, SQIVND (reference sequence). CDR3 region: CASSTPGQLEQYF. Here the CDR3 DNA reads TGTGCCAGTAGTACTCCGGGACAATTGGAGCAGTACTTC.

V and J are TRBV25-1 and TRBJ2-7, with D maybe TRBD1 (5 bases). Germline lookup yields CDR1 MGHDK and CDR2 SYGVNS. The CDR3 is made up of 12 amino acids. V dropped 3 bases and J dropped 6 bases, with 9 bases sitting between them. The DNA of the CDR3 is TGTGCCAGCAGTGAGGGGCAGGGCGAGCAGTACTTC. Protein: CASSEGQGEQYF.

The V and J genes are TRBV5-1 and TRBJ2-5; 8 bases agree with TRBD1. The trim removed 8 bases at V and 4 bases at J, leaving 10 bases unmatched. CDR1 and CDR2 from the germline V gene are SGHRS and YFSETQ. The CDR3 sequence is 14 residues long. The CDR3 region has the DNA TGCGCCAGAGGGAGATTCGACAGGGGAGAGACCCAGTACTTC. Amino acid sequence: CARGRFDRGETQYF.

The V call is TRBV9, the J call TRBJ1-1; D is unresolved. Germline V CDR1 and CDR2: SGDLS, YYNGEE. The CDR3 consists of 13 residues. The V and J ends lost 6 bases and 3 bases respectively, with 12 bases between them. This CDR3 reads CASNYVSDTEAFF. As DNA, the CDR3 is TGTGCCAGCAACTATGTTTCCGACACTGAAGCTTTCTTT.

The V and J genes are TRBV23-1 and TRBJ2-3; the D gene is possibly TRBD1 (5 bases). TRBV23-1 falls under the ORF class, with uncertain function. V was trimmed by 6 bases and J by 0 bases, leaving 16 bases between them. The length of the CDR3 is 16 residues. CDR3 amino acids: CASRGVGFASTDTQYF. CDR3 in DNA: TGCGCCAGCAGAGGGGTGGGGTTCGCAAGCACAGATACGCAGTATTTT.

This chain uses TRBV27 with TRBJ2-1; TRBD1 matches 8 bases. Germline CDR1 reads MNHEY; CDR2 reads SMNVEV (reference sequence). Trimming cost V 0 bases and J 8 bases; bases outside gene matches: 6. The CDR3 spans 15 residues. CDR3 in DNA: TGTGCCAGCAGTTTATCGGACAGGGAAGCCCATGAGCAGTTCTTC. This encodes CASSLSDREAHEQFF.

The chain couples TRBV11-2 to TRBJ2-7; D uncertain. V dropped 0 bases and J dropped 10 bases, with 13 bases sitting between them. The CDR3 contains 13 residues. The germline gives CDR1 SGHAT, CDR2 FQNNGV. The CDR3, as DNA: TGTGCCAGCAGCTTAGACCAAGCCAGACACCAGTACTTC. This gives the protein CASSLDQARHQYF.

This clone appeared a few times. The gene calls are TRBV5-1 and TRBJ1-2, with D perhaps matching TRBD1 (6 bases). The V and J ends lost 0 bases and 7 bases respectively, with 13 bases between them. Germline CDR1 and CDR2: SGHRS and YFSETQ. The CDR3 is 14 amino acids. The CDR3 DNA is TGCGCCAGCAGCTTGGTACAGGGATTATTTGGCTACACCTTC. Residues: CASSLVQGLFGYTF.

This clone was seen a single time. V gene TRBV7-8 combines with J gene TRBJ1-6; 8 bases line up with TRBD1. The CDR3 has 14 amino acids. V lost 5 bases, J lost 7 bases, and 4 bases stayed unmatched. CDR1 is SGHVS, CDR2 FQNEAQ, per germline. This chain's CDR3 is CASSPDRGNSPLHF. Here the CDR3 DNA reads TGTGCCAGCAGCCCAGACAGGGGAAATTCACCCCTCCACTTT.

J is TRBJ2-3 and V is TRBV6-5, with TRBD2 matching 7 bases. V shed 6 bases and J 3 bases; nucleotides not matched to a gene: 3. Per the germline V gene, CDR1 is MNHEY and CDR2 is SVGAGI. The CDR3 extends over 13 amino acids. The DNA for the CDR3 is TGTGCCAGCAGCAAGCGGGAAACAGATACGCAGTATTTT. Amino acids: CASSKRETDTQYF.

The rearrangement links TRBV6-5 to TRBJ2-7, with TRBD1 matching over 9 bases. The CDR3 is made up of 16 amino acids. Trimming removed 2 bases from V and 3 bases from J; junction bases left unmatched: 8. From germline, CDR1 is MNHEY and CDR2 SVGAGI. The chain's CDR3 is CASSYERQGGNYEQYF. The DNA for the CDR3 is TGTGCCAGCAGTTACGAGAGACAGGGGGGGAACTACGAGCAGTACTTC.

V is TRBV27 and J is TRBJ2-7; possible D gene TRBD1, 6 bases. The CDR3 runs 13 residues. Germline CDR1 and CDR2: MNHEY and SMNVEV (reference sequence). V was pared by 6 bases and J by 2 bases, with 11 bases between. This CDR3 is CASSSDRAYEQYF. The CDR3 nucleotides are TGTGCCAGCAGCTCGGACAGAGCCTACGAGCAGTACTTC.

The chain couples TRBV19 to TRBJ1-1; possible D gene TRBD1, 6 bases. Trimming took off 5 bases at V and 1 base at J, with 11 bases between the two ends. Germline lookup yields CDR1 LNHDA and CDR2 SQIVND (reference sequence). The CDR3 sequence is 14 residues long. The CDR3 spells CASSLGRGNTEAFF. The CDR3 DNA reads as TGTGCCAGTAGTCTTGGCAGGGGGAACACTGAAGCTTTCTTT.

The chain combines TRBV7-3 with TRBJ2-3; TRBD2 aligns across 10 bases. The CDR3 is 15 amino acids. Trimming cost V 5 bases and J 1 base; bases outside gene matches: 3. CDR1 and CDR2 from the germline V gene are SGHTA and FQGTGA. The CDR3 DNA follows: TGTGCCAGCAGCCCTAGCGGGGGTCGCACAGATACGCAGTATTTT. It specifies CASSPSGGRTDTQYF.

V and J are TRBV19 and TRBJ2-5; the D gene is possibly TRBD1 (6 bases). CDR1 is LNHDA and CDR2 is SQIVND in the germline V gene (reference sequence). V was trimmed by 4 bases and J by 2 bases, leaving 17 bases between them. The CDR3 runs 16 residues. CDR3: CASSTPFSRGQETQYF. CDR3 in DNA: TGTGCCAGTAGTACCCCATTTTCCAGGGGTCAAGAGACCCAGTACTTC.